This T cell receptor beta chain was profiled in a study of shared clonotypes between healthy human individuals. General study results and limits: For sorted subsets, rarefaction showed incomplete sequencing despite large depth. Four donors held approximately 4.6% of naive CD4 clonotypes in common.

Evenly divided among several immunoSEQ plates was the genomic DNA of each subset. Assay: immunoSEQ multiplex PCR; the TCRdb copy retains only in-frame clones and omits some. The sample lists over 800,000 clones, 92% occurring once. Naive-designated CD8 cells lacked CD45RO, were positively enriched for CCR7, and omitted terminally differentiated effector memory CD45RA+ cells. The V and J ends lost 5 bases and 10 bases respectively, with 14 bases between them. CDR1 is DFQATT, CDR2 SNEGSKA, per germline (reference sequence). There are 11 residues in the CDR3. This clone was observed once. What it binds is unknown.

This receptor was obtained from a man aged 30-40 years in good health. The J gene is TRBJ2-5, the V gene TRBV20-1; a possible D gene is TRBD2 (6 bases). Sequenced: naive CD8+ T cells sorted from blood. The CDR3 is CSAQFVGLQYF. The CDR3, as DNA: TGCAGTGCTCAATTCGTGGGACTCCAGTACTTC.